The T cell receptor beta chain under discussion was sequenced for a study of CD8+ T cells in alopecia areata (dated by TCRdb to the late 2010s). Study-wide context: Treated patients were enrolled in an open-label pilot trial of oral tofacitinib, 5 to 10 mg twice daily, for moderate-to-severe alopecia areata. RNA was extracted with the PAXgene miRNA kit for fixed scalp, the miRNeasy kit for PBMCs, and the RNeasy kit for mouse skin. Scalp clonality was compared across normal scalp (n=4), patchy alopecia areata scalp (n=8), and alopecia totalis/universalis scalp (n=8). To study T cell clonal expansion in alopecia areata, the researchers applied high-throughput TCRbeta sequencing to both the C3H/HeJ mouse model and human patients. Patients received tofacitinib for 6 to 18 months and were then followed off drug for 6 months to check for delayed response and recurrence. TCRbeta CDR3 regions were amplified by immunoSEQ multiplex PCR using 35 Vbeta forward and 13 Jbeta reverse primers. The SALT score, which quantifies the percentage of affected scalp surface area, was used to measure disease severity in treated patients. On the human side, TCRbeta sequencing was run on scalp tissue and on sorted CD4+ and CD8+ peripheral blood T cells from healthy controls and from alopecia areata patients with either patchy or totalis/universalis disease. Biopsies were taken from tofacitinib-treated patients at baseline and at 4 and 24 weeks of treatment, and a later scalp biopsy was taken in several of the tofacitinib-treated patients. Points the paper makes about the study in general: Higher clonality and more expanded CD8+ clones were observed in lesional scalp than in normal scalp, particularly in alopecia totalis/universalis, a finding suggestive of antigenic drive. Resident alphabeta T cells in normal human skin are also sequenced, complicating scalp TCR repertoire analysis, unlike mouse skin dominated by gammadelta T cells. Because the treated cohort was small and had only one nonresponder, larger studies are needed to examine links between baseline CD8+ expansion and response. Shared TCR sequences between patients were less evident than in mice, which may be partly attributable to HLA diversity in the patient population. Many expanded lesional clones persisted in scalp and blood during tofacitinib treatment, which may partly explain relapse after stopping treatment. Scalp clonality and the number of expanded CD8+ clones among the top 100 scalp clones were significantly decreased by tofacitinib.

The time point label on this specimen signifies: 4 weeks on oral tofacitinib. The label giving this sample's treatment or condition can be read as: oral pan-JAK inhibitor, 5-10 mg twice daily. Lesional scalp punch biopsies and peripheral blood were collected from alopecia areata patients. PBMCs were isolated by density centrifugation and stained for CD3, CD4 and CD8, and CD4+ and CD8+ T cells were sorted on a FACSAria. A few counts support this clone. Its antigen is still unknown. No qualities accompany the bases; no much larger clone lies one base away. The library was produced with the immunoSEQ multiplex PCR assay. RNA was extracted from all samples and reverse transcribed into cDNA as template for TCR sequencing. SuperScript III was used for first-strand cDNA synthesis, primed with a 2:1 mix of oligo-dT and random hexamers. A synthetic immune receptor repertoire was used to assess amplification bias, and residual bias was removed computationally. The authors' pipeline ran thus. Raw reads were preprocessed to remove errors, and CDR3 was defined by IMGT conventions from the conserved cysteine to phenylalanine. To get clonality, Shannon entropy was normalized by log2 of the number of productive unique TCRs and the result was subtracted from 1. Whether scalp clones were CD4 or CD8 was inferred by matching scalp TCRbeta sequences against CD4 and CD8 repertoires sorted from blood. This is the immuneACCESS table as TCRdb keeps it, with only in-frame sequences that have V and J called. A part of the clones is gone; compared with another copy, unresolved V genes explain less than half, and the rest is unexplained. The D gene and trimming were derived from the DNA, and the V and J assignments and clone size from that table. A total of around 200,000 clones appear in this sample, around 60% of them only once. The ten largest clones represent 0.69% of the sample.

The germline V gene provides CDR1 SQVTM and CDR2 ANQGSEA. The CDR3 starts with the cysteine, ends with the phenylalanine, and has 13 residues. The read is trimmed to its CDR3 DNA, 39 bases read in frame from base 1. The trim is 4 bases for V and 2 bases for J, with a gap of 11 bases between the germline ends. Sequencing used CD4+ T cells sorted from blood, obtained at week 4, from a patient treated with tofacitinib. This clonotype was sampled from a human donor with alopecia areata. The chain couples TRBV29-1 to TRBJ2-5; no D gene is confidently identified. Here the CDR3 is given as CSVVDRVQETQYF. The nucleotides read TGCAGCGTTGTCGACCGAGTTCAAGAGACCCAGTACTTC.